These T cell receptor beta chains were read from a single sample in a study of shared clonotypes between healthy human individuals. Assay used: immunoSEQ multiplex PCR; TCRdb lists only in-frame clones, some missing. The data contain approximately 2.5 million clones, roughly 93% of them singletons. The specimen was naive CD4+ T cells from PBMCs. These receptor sequences come from a man aged 18 to 35 in good health. Some clones in this sample may be carry-over from other donors' samples. Each CDR3 is given with its conserved first and last residue. D genes are given only for firm matches. Rows may omit the clone size; those that give it use once, few, many or a size class.

J: TRBJ2-7; V: TRBV9; D: TRBD2; size: once; DNA: TGTGCCAGCAGTTTAGCGGGGGGCTACGAGCAGTACTTC; CDR3: CASSLAGGYEQYF
J: TRBJ2-1; V: TRBV4-2; D: .; size: .; DNA: TGTGCCAGCAGCCAGGGCCGCGTGGATGAGCAGTTCTTC; CDR3: CASSQGRVDEQFF
J: TRBJ1-3; V: TRBV9; D: .; size: .; DNA: TGTGCCAGCAGCCCCTCTTCGGCAGGGATGGCTGGAAACACCATATATTTT; CDR3: CASSPSSAGMAGNTIYF
J: TRBJ2-7; V: TRBV4-1; D: .; size: .; DNA: TGCGCCAGCAGCCAAGATTTTGGAGACGAGCAGTACTTC; CDR3: CASSQDFGDEQYF
J: TRBJ2-5; V: TRBV19; D: .; size: .; DNA: TGTGCCACCACCGACAGGTTAGGGACCCAGTACTTC; CDR3: CATTDRLGTQYF
J: TRBJ1-3; V: TRBV5-1; D: .; size: .; DNA: TGCGCCAGCTTATCGGGGCCCTTCGGGGACACCATATATTTT; CDR3: CASLSGPFGDTIYF
J: TRBJ2-3; V: TRBV6-6; D: .; size: .; DNA: TGTGCCAGCAGGGTCGTAGGGGTGGAAGATACGCAGTATTTT; CDR3: CASRVVGVEDTQYF
J: TRBJ2-7; V: TRBV7-9; D: TRBD2; size: .; DNA: TGTGCCAGCAGCTTCGGGAGGGAGCAGTACTTC; CDR3: CASSFGREQYF
J: TRBJ2-2; V: TRBV25-1; D: .; size: few; DNA: TGTGCCAGCAGTGAATATACAGGGCCGTCCGGGGAGCTGTTTTTT; CDR3: CASSEYTGPSGELFF
J: TRBJ2-7; V: TRBV6-6; D: .; size: .; DNA: TGTGCCAGCACCGCAGGGGCATATACCTACGAGCAGTACTTC; CDR3: CASTAGAYTYEQYF
J: TRBJ1-6; V: TRBV7-9; D: .; size: .; DNA: TGTGCCAGCAGCTTAGCGCTCCCCGGGAGTACACCCCTCCACTTT; CDR3: CASSLALPGSTPLHF
J: TRBJ2-1; V: TRBV29-1; D: TRBD2; size: .; DNA: TGCAGCGTTGTGGGTAGGCTAGCGGGGAATGAGCAGTTCTTC; CDR3: CSVVGRLAGNEQFF
J: TRBJ1-5; V: TRBV6-1; D: .; size: .; DNA: TGTGCCAGCAGTGAAGCCCGCAGGCTGGAGCCCCAGCATTTT; CDR3: CASSEARRLEPQHF
J: TRBJ2-1; V: TRBV5-1; D: TRBD1; size: .; DNA: TGCGCCAGCAGCCCCAACACAGGGGGCAATGAGCAGTTCTTC; CDR3: CASSPNTGGNEQFF
J: TRBJ2-7; V: TRBV30; D: .; size: .; DNA: TGTGCCTGGAGTGTAATTTCCAGCGGACGGGGTTCGTCGGGGTACGAGCAGTACTTC; CDR3: CAWSVISSGRGSSGYEQYF
J: TRBJ1-6; V: TRBV18; D: .; size: .; DNA: TGTGCCAGCTCACCCGGTAGAAGCTCCTATAATTCACCCCTCCACTTT; CDR3: CASSPGRSSYNSPLHF
J: TRBJ2-7; V: TRBV6-5; D: TRBD1; size: .; DNA: TGTGCCAGCAGACTCGGGACAGTTACCTACGAGCAGTACTTC; CDR3: CASRLGTVTYEQYF
J: TRBJ1-2; V: TRBV14; D: .; size: few; DNA: TGTGCCAGCAGCCAAGATTTGGGGGCGGGCTACACCTTC; CDR3: CASSQDLGAGYTF
J: TRBJ2-1; V: TRBV9; D: TRBD2; size: .; DNA: TGTGCCAGCGGTCCTCGGACGGGACTAGCGGGAAGAAATGAGCAGTTCTTC; CDR3: CASGPRTGLAGRNEQFF
J: TRBJ1-4; V: TRBV6-5; D: .; size: .; DNA: TGTGCCAGCAGTCCCGGGACTAATGAAAAACTGTTTTTT; CDR3: CASSPGTNEKLFF
J: TRBJ2-3; V: TRBV9; D: .; size: .; DNA: TGTGCCAGCAGCTCCCGGTGGAGCTCATCTGCCCTTCCAGATACGCAGTATTTT; CDR3: CASSSRWSSSALPDTQYF
J: TRBJ2-5; V: TRBV5-1; D: .; size: .; DNA: TGCGCCAGCAGCCCGTCCCCCCCCGGGGAGACCCAGTACTTC; CDR3: CASSPSPPGETQYF
J: TRBJ1-2; V: TRBV7-8; D: TRBD1; size: .; DNA: TGTGCCAGCACCATTAGGGACAGGGGTCTAGATGGCTACACCTTC; CDR3: CASTIRDRGLDGYTF
J: TRBJ1-4; V: TRBV25-1; D: .; size: .; DNA: TGTGCCAGCAGTGGTCGTCTTGAAAAACTGTTTTTT; CDR3: CASSGRLEKLFF
J: TRBJ2-1; V: TRBV5-1; D: TRBD2; size: .; DNA: TGCGCCAGCAGCTTGGTTGGGTTACCGGGACTAGCGGAGTCGCGCTACAATGAGCAGTTCTTC; CDR3: CASSLVGLPGLAESRYNEQFF
J: TRBJ2-3; V: TRBV9; D: .; size: .; DNA: TGTGCCAGCAGCGTAGATATGGCGGTCGCTACGCAGTATTTT; CDR3: CASSVDMAVATQYF
J: TRBJ2-3; V: TRBV7-3; D: TRBD2; size: once; DNA: TGTGCCAGCAGCTCAGTCGGGAGGCCCGGCACAGATACGCAGTATTTT; CDR3: CASSSVGRPGTDTQYF
J: TRBJ1-1; V: TRBV19; D: .; size: few; DNA: TGTGCCAGTAGTCCCCACGCTGGGTTGGGGGCCATGAACACTGAAGCTTTCTTT; CDR3: CASSPHAGLGAMNTEAFF
J: TRBJ1-1; V: TRBV4-2; D: .; size: few; DNA: TGTGCCAGCAGCCAAGATCTTAGGGGTAACACTGAAGCTTTCTTT; CDR3: CASSQDLRGNTEAFF
J: TRBJ1-4; V: TRBV7-8; D: .; size: .; DNA: TGTGCCAGCAGCTTTGGGCGAGGGGGAACTAATGAAAAACTGTTTTTT; CDR3: CASSFGRGGTNEKLFF
J: TRBJ2-1; V: TRBV28; D: .; size: .; DNA: TGTGCCAGCAGTTTCCGAGGGAGCCCTTACAATGAGCAGTTCTTC; CDR3: CASSFRGSPYNEQFF
J: TRBJ2-3; V: TRBV18; D: TRBD2; size: once; DNA: TGTGCCAGCTCAAAGCTAGCGGGAGTTGGAGCAGATACGCAGTATTTT; CDR3: CASSKLAGVGADTQYF
J: TRBJ2-3; V: TRBV18; D: .; size: .; DNA: TGTGCCAGCTCCGTCGTAGATAGCACAGATACGCAGTATTTT; CDR3: CASSVVDSTDTQYF
J: TRBJ1-2; V: TRBV19; D: .; size: .; DNA: TGTGCCAGTACCCTAACCCAGGGAGAAGGCTACACCTTC; CDR3: CASTLTQGEGYTF
J: TRBJ2-7; V: TRBV5-4; D: TRBD2; size: .; DNA: TGTGCCAGCAGCTTGACTAGCGGGGGGCTCTACGAGCAGTACTTC; CDR3: CASSLTSGGLYEQYF
J: TRBJ2-3; V: TRBV4-3; D: .; size: .; DNA: TGCGCCAGCAGCCAAGGAACCGGTTTGTCCACAGATACGCAGTATTTT; CDR3: CASSQGTGLSTDTQYF
J: TRBJ1-1; V: TRBV5-4; D: TRBD1; size: .; DNA: TGTGCCAGCAGCTTGACAGGGGACGAAGCTTTCTTT; CDR3: CASSLTGDEAFF
J: TRBJ2-7; V: TRBV30; D: TRBD2; size: .; DNA: TGTGCCTGGAGTGAAAAGACTAGCGGGAGGTACGAGCAGTACTTC; CDR3: CAWSEKTSGRYEQYF
J: TRBJ2-1; V: TRBV18; D: TRBD2; size: .; DNA: TGTGCCAGCTCTCCCAGCGGGGCGTACAATGAGCAGTTCTTC; CDR3: CASSPSGAYNEQFF
J: TRBJ2-3; V: TRBV7-7; D: TRBD2; size: .; DNA: TGTGCCAGCAGCTTAGAAGGCGGGAGTACAGATACGCAGTATTTT; CDR3: CASSLEGGSTDTQYF
J: TRBJ1-1; V: TRBV12-5; D: .; size: .; DNA: TGTGCTAGTGGTCCCGGACTGCCGAACACTGAAGCTTTCTTT; CDR3: CASGPGLPNTEAFF
J: TRBJ2-7; V: TRBV27; D: TRBD1; size: .; DNA: TGTGCCAGCACGCCGGGACAGGGGTTGTCCTACGAGCAGTACTTC; CDR3: CASTPGQGLSYEQYF
J: TRBJ1-1; V: TRBV28; D: .; size: .; DNA: TGTGCCAGCAGGGACGGGGGGGCAGGCCCTGAAGCTTTCTTT; CDR3: CASRDGGAGPEAFF
J: TRBJ1-2; V: TRBV5-1; D: .; size: .; DNA: TGCGCCAGCAGCTCCACGACAGGCCACTCGGGGGGCTACACCTTC; CDR3: CASSSTTGHSGGYTF
J: TRBJ1-5; V: TRBV19; D: .; size: .; DNA: TGTGCCAGTATCCCATCCGAGTCGCAGGGGCATCAGCCCCAGCATTTT; CDR3: CASIPSESQGHQPQHF
J: TRBJ2-2; V: TRBV27; D: TRBD1; size: .; DNA: TGTGCCAGCAGTTTATACTACAGGGGTGGAAAAACCGGGGAGCTGTTTTTT; CDR3: CASSLYYRGGKTGELFF
J: TRBJ1-5; V: TRBV6-1; D: TRBD1; size: .; DNA: TGTGCCAGCAGTGAGGTGGGACAGCTTAATCAGCCCCAGCATTTT; CDR3: CASSEVGQLNQPQHF
J: TRBJ2-1; V: TRBV19; D: .; size: .; DNA: TGTGCCAGTAGTATAAGGCAACGGCAGGGATCCTACAATGAGCAGTTCTTC; CDR3: CASSIRQRQGSYNEQFF
J: TRBJ2-7; V: TRBV2; D: .; size: .; DNA: TGTGCCAGCGCACAGGGAGGCTACGAGCAGTACTTC; CDR3: CASAQGGYEQYF
J: TRBJ2-6; V: TRBV27; D: TRBD1; size: .; DNA: TGTGCCAGCAGTTTTTCAACCAGAGACAGGGGGCCTTCCTCTGGGGCCAACGTCCTGACTTTC; CDR3: CASSFSTRDRGPSSGANVLTF
J: TRBJ2-3; V: TRBV5-1; D: .; size: once; DNA: TGCGCCAGCAGCTTGGTGGGGGCTGAGGATACGCAGTATTTT; CDR3: CASSLVGAEDTQYF